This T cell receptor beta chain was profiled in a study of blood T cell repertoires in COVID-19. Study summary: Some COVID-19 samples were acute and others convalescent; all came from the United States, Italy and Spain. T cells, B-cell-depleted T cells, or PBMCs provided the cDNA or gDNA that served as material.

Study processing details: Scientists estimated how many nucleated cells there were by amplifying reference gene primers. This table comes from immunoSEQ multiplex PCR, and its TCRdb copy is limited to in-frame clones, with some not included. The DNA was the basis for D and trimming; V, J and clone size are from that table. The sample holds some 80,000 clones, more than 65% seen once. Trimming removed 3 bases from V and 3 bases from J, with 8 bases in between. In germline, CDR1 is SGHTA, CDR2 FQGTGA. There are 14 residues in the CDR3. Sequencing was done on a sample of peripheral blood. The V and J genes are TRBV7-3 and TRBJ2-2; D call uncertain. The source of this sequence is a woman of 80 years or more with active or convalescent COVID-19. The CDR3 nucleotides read TGTGCCAGCAGCTTCCGTCGGGACACCGGGGAGCTGTTTTTT. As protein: CASSFRRDTGELFF.